These T cell receptor beta chains were read from a single sample in a study of blood T cell repertoires in COVID-19. The assay was immunoSEQ multiplex PCR, and TCRdb's table has in-frame clones only and misses some. This table has tens of thousands of clones, over 70% appearing once. What was sequenced was peripheral blood. These receptors all stem from a man aged 80 or over with active COVID-19. CDR3s include the opening cysteine and the closing phenylalanine or tryptophan. The D gene is left open where the match is weak. Some rows mark clone size as missing; the rest say once, few, many or name a class of expanded clone.

CDR3 protein: CASSPRLAGGPYEQYF
CDR3 DNA: TGTGCCAGCAGCCCTAGACTAGCGGGAGGCCCCTACGAGCAGTACTTC
V gene: TRBV7-2
D gene: TRBD2
J gene: TRBJ2-7
clone size: .

CDR3 protein: CASSLSGGNTIYF
CDR3 DNA: TGTGCCAGCAGCTTATCGGGTGGAAACACCATATATTTT
V gene: TRBV7-2
D gene: .
J gene: TRBJ1-3
clone size: few

CDR3 protein: CASSYSPGGGRDEQFF
CDR3 DNA: TGTGCCAGCAGTTACTCTCCGGGCGGGGGAAGGGATGAGCAGTTCTTC
V gene: TRBV6-5
D gene: TRBD2
J gene: TRBJ2-1
clone size: few

CDR3 protein: CASSGGLAGAHEQYF
CDR3 DNA: TGTGCCAGCAGTGGCGGGCTAGCGGGAGCCCACGAGCAGTACTTC
V gene: TRBV7-2
D gene: TRBD2
J gene: TRBJ2-7
clone size: .

CDR3 protein: CASKGDRVSPLHF
CDR3 DNA: TGTGCCAGCAAAGGAGACAGGGTTTCACCCCTCCACTTT
V gene: TRBV6-6
D gene: TRBD1
J gene: TRBJ1-6
clone size: .

CDR3 protein: CASRATGNSYEQYF
CDR3 DNA: TGTGCCAGCAGGGCTACAGGGAACTCCTACGAGCAGTACTTC
V gene: TRBV2
D gene: .
J gene: TRBJ2-7
clone size: once

CDR3 protein: CASSLTWTARRGYTF
CDR3 DNA: TGTGCCAGCAGCTTAACTTGGACAGCCCGCAGAGGCTACACCTTC
V gene: TRBV7-2
D gene: .
J gene: TRBJ1-2
clone size: .

CDR3 protein: CASSIGPGAYSNQPQHF
CDR3 DNA: TGTGCCAGTAGTATAGGACCGGGAGCCTATAGCAATCAGCCCCAGCATTTT
V gene: TRBV19
D gene: .
J gene: TRBJ1-5
clone size: few

CDR3 protein: CASSRTGGISYEQYF
CDR3 DNA: TGTGCCAGCAGCCGGACGGGAGGGATCTCCTACGAGCAGTACTTC
V gene: TRBV28
D gene: TRBD2
J gene: TRBJ2-7
clone size: .

CDR3 protein: CATRPRAGGTGELFF
CDR3 DNA: TGTGCCACCCGACCTCGGGCAGGGGGAACCGGGGAGCTGTTTTTT
V gene: TRBV19
D gene: TRBD1
J gene: TRBJ2-2
clone size: .

CDR3 protein: CASSLEGAHKAFF
CDR3 DNA: TGTGCCAGCAGTTTAGAAGGGGCCCATAAAGCTTTCTTT
V gene: TRBV27
D gene: .
J gene: TRBJ1-1
clone size: .

CDR3 protein: CASRTAGSSKNIQYF
CDR3 DNA: TGTGCCAGCAGGACGGCCGGGAGCAGCAAAAACATTCAGTACTTC
V gene: TRBV6-6
D gene: .
J gene: TRBJ2-4
clone size: .

CDR3 protein: CASSLGVRETQYF
CDR3 DNA: TGTGCCAGCAGCTTAGGCGTTCGGGAGACCCAGTACTTC
V gene: TRBV11-2
D gene: .
J gene: TRBJ2-5
clone size: .

CDR3 protein: CASSASPAGTGEQYF
CDR3 DNA: TGTGCCAGCAGCGCTTCCCCTGCCGGGACAGGAGAGCAGTACTTC
V gene: TRBV7-9
D gene: TRBD1
J gene: TRBJ2-7
clone size: few

CDR3 protein: CASSVVSGGYPYNEQFF
CDR3 DNA: TGTGCCAGCAGCGTAGTTTCGGGAGGGTACCCCTACAATGAGCAGTTCTTC
V gene: TRBV9
D gene: TRBD2
J gene: TRBJ2-1
clone size: .

CDR3 protein: CSVAPVTDTQYF
CDR3 DNA: TGCAGCGTTGCTCCGGTCACAGATACGCAGTATTTT
V gene: TRBV29-1
D gene: .
J gene: TRBJ2-3
clone size: .

CDR3 protein: CASSLVGGGGSADTQYF
CDR3 DNA: TGTGCCAGCAGCTTAGTAGGCGGGGGAGGATCGGCAGATACGCAGTATTTT
V gene: TRBV7-2
D gene: TRBD2
J gene: TRBJ2-3
clone size: .

CDR3 protein: CATGVKAGEETQYF
CDR3 DNA: TGTGCCACCGGCGTGAAGGCCGGGGAAGAGACCCAGTACTTC
V gene: TRBV21-1
D gene: .
J gene: TRBJ2-5
clone size: .

CDR3 protein: CATSDSGRASGYNEQFF
CDR3 DNA: TGTGCCACCAGTGACTCGGGGAGGGCTAGCGGATACAATGAGCAGTTCTTC
V gene: TRBV24-1
D gene: TRBD2
J gene: TRBJ2-1
clone size: .

CDR3 protein: CASSRNPTGGYEQYF
CDR3 DNA: TGTGCCAGCAGCAGAAACCCGACAGGGGGCTACGAGCAGTACTTC
V gene: TRBV7-8
D gene: TRBD1
J gene: TRBJ2-7
clone size: .

CDR3 protein: CASSETGTYTDTQYF
CDR3 DNA: TGTGCCAGTAGCGAAACCGGGACATACACAGATACGCAGTATTTT
V gene: TRBV19
D gene: .
J gene: TRBJ2-3
clone size: .

CDR3 protein: CASSLGGRMNEQFF
CDR3 DNA: TGTGCCAGCAGCTTAGGCGGTCGGATGAATGAGCAGTTCTTC
V gene: TRBV7-2
D gene: .
J gene: TRBJ2-1
clone size: .

CDR3 protein: CASRLREAYEQYF
CDR3 DNA: TGTGCCAGTAGGCTCCGGGAGGCCTACGAGCAGTACTTC
V gene: TRBV19
D gene: TRBD2
J gene: TRBJ2-7
clone size: .

CDR3 protein: CASSNPSRTGELFF
CDR3 DNA: TGTGCCAGCAGCAACCCCTCCCGGACCGGGGAGCTGTTTTTT
V gene: TRBV5-4
D gene: .
J gene: TRBJ2-2
clone size: .

CDR3 protein: CASSLPGLAVQYF
CDR3 DNA: TGTGCCAGCAGCCTGCCGGGACTAGCGGTGCAGTACTTC
V gene: TRBV28
D gene: TRBD2
J gene: TRBJ2-7
clone size: .

CDR3 protein: CASSLGSGRHEQYF
CDR3 DNA: TGTGCCAGCAGTTTGGGTAGCGGGAGGCATGAGCAGTACTTC
V gene: TRBV28
D gene: TRBD2
J gene: TRBJ2-7
clone size: .

CDR3 protein: CASSTVGTANTGELFF
CDR3 DNA: TGTGCCAGTAGTACGGTCGGGACAGCAAACACCGGGGAGCTGTTTTTT
V gene: TRBV19
D gene: TRBD1
J gene: TRBJ2-2
clone size: .

CDR3 protein: CASSLASGSFNEQFF
CDR3 DNA: TGTGCCAGCAGCTTAGCCAGCGGGAGTTTCAATGAGCAGTTCTTC
V gene: TRBV11-2
D gene: TRBD2
J gene: TRBJ2-1
clone size: .

CDR3 protein: CATWGLAGYNEQFF
CDR3 DNA: TGTGCCACCTGGGGGCTAGCGGGGTACAATGAGCAGTTCTTC
V gene: TRBV28
D gene: TRBD2
J gene: TRBJ2-1
clone size: .

CDR3 protein: CASSYSGPGRPGELFF
CDR3 DNA: TGTGCCAGCAGTTACTCGGGCCCCGGGAGACCCGGGGAGCTGTTTTTT
V gene: TRBV6-6
D gene: .
J gene: TRBJ2-2
clone size: few

CDR3 protein: CASSDSGRIGYTF
CDR3 DNA: TGCGCCAGCAGTGATTCAGGGCGAATCGGCTACACCTTC
V gene: TRBV10-1
D gene: .
J gene: TRBJ1-2
clone size: .

CDR3 protein: CASSLVPPSGRYEQYF
CDR3 DNA: TGTGCCAGCAGCTTAGTCCCCCCCAGCGGGCGGTACGAGCAGTACTTC
V gene: TRBV7-2
D gene: .
J gene: TRBJ2-7
clone size: .

CDR3 protein: CASTDRGFNSPLHF
CDR3 DNA: TGTGCCAGCACGGACAGGGGCTTTAATTCACCCCTCCACTTT
V gene: TRBV28
D gene: TRBD1
J gene: TRBJ1-6
clone size: .

CDR3 protein: CASTGVGGTGELFF
CDR3 DNA: TGTGCCAGTACAGGGGTGGGCGGCACCGGGGAGCTGTTTTTT
V gene: TRBV19
D gene: .
J gene: TRBJ2-2
clone size: .

CDR3 protein: CASSLEGGDYEQYF
CDR3 DNA: TGTGCCAGCAGCTTGGAGGGGGGGGACTACGAGCAGTACTTC
V gene: TRBV5-4
D gene: .
J gene: TRBJ2-7
clone size: .

CDR3 protein: CASSVGQGGTEAFF
CDR3 DNA: TGTGCCAGCAGCGTAGGACAGGGAGGCACTGAAGCTTTCTTT
V gene: TRBV11-3
D gene: TRBD1
J gene: TRBJ1-1
clone size: .

CDR3 protein: CASEQLGANVLTF
CDR3 DNA: TGTGCCAGTGAACAGTTAGGGGCCAACGTCCTGACTTTC
V gene: TRBV6-5
D gene: .
J gene: TRBJ2-6
clone size: .

CDR3 protein: CASSIGTGGQPQHF
CDR3 DNA: TGTGCCAGTAGTATCGGGACAGGAGGGCAGCCCCAGCATTTT
V gene: TRBV19
D gene: TRBD1
J gene: TRBJ1-5
clone size: .

CDR3 protein: CASSPSWEKGLYSNQPQHF
CDR3 DNA: TGTGCCAGCAGCCCCTCCTGGGAGAAAGGGCTATATAGCAATCAGCCCCAGCATTTT
V gene: TRBV5-8
D gene: .
J gene: TRBJ1-5
clone size: .

CDR3 protein: CASSGQIFTTGELFF
CDR3 DNA: TGTGCCAGCAGTGGGCAAATTTTTACCACCGGGGAGCTGTTTTTT
V gene: TRBV6-4
D gene: .
J gene: TRBJ2-2
clone size: once

CDR3 protein: CASSLVGPTGGSSYEQYF
CDR3 DNA: TGTGCCAGCAGCTTAGTGGGTCCTACAGGGGGATCCTCTTACGAGCAGTACTTC
V gene: TRBV7-2
D gene: TRBD1
J gene: TRBJ2-7
clone size: few

CDR3 protein: CASSSRRATGKYYEQYF
CDR3 DNA: TGTGCCAGCAGTTCGCGAAGGGCGACAGGAAAATACTACGAGCAGTACTTC
V gene: TRBV28
D gene: .
J gene: TRBJ2-7
clone size: .

CDR3 protein: CASSPRLGAGATDTQYF
CDR3 DNA: TGTGCCAGCAGCCCCCGATTGGGGGCCGGGGCCACAGATACGCAGTATTTT
V gene: TRBV9
D gene: .
J gene: TRBJ2-3
clone size: .

CDR3 protein: CASKMGLAGSYEQYF
CDR3 DNA: TGTGCCAGCAAAATGGGACTAGCGGGCTCCTACGAGCAGTACTTC
V gene: TRBV7-2
D gene: TRBD2
J gene: TRBJ2-7
clone size: .

CDR3 protein: CASSQEWTSGVSNTGELFF
CDR3 DNA: TGCGCCAGCAGCCAAGAATGGACTAGCGGGGTCTCGAACACCGGGGAGCTGTTTTTT
V gene: TRBV4-1
D gene: TRBD2
J gene: TRBJ2-2
clone size: .

CDR3 protein: CASSWGLAVYNEQFF
CDR3 DNA: TGTGCCAGCAGCTGGGGACTAGCGGTTTACAATGAGCAGTTCTTC
V gene: TRBV28
D gene: TRBD2
J gene: TRBJ2-1
clone size: .

CDR3 protein: CASSYLSNQPQHF
CDR3 DNA: TGTGCCAGCAGTTACCTTAGCAATCAGCCCCAGCATTTT
V gene: TRBV6-2/TRBV6-3
D gene: .
J gene: TRBJ1-5
clone size: .

CDR3 protein: CASGRGGVVEKLFF
CDR3 DNA: TGTGCCAGCGGGCGGGGGGGAGTAGTCGAAAAACTGTTTTTT
V gene: TRBV6-6
D gene: .
J gene: TRBJ1-4
clone size: .

CDR3 protein: CASSLDPVTSYEQYF
CDR3 DNA: TGTGCCAGCAGCTTAGATCCGGTCACCTCCTACGAGCAGTACTTC
V gene: TRBV7-9
D gene: .
J gene: TRBJ2-7
clone size: .

CDR3 protein: CASSQPGTGGAGYYEQYF
CDR3 DNA: TGTGCCAGCAGTCAACCCGGGACAGGGGGCGCGGGGTACTACGAGCAGTACTTC
V gene: TRBV6-6
D gene: TRBD1
J gene: TRBJ2-7
clone size: .

CDR3 protein: CASSRELQGVDTEAFF
CDR3 DNA: TGTGCCAGCTCTCGCGAACTACAGGGGGTGGACACTGAAGCTTTCTTT
V gene: TRBV18
D gene: TRBD1
J gene: TRBJ1-1
clone size: .

CDR3 protein: CASSLFGIGDTYEQYF
CDR3 DNA: TGTGCCAGCAGCTTGTTCGGTATAGGGGACACCTACGAGCAGTACTTC
V gene: TRBV5-6
D gene: .
J gene: TRBJ2-7
clone size: .

CDR3 protein: CASSPGRQSGNTIYF
CDR3 DNA: TGTGCCAGCTCACCAGGGAGGCAGTCTGGAAACACCATATATTTT
V gene: TRBV18
D gene: .
J gene: TRBJ1-3
clone size: .

CDR3 protein: CAWNTQGGTDTQYF
CDR3 DNA: TGTGCCTGGAATACCCAGGGGGGCACAGATACGCAGTATTTT
V gene: TRBV30
D gene: TRBD1
J gene: TRBJ2-3
clone size: .

CDR3 protein: CATSDLTGGGLAGSTDTQYF
CDR3 DNA: TGTGCCACCAGTGATTTGACAGGGGGGGGACTAGCGGGAAGCACAGATACGCAGTATTTT
V gene: TRBV24-1
D gene: TRBD2
J gene: TRBJ2-3
clone size: .

CDR3 protein: CSAPRQGAPSEGYTF
CDR3 DNA: TGCAGCGCCCCAAGGCAGGGGGCCCCTTCAGAAGGCTACACCTTC
V gene: TRBV29-1
D gene: TRBD1
J gene: TRBJ1-2
clone size: .

CDR3 protein: CASSLEPGQGGNTIYF
CDR3 DNA: TGCGCCAGCAGCTTGGAGCCGGGACAGGGAGGAAACACCATATATTTT
V gene: TRBV5-1
D gene: TRBD1
J gene: TRBJ1-3
clone size: .

CDR3 protein: CASRRVRDRGHGELFF
CDR3 DNA: TGTGCCAGCAGGCGGGTCCGGGACAGGGGGCACGGGGAGCTGTTTTTT
V gene: TRBV5-6
D gene: TRBD1
J gene: TRBJ2-2
clone size: .